A single sample gave rise to the 30 T cell receptor beta chains below, sequenced in a study of blood T cell repertoires in COVID-19 (dated by TCRdb to 2018 to 2021). Library construction relied on the immunoSEQ multiplex PCR assay. TCRdb limited this immuneACCESS table to in-frame rearrangements with V and J called. A share of clones is missing; checked studies link under half to unresolved V genes, and the rest is unexplained. A total of 200,000 to 250,000 clones appear in this sample, about 85% of them only once. Clones ranked in the top ten supply roughly 3% of the sample. The sample taken for sequencing was peripheral blood. All receptors derive from a man younger than 35 with active or convalescent COVID-19.

This clone was detected once. This chain links TRBV4-3 with TRBJ1-4; D not certain. This CDR3 has 19 residues. The V gene's germline CDR1 is LGHNA and CDR2 YSLEER. The V gene lost 3 bases and the J gene lost 0 bases, with 20 bases spanning the gap. CDR3 in DNA: TGCGCCAGCAGCCAGCGTCACGGGTATCGGCCCGCAACTAATGAAAAACTGTTTTTT. Translated: CASSQRHGYRPATNEKLFF.

The chain is built from TRBV5-1 and TRBJ2-7, with TRBD2 identical over 7 bases. The length of the CDR3 is 14 residues. CDR1 is SGHRS, CDR2 YFSETQ, per germline. The trim removed 3 bases at V and 4 bases at J, leaving 7 bases unmatched. The CDR3 nucleotides read TGCGCCAGCAGCTCCCGGGACTACAAGTACGAGCAGTACTTC. Its translation is CASSSRDYKYEQYF.

This rearrangement joins TRBV27 to TRBJ1-1, with D possibly matching TRBD1 (5 bases). Germline CDR1 is MNHEY and CDR2 is SMNVEV (reference sequence). The CDR3 spans 12 residues. With 4 bases removed from V and 8 bases from J, the gap between germline ends came to 11 bases. The DNA for the CDR3 is TGTGCCAGCAGTTCCGGGACTGCCGAAGCTTTCTTT. This encodes CASSSGTAEAFF.

V usage is TRBV3-1 (or the pseudogene TRBV3-2) and J usage is TRBJ2-7; a possible D gene is TRBD2 (7 bases). Trimming cost V 0 bases and J 4 bases, with 22 bases left between them. Germline CDR1 and CDR2: LGHDT and YNNKEL (reference sequence). The CDR3 has 18 amino acids. CDR3 sequence (DNA): TGTGCCAGCAGCCAAGATCCCGGAGGGGGGGAGGGCTCTTACGAGCAGTACTTC. It is translated as CASSQDPGGGEGSYEQYF.

In regard to this clone: Germline is not matched at one junction end, which may reflect a read error. The chain uses TRBV7-3 and TRBJ2-5, with a possible D match to TRBD2 (5 bases). The CDR3 loop spans 13 amino acids. Germline V gene sequence: CDR1 SGHTA, CDR2 FQGTGA. The CDR3 nucleotides are TGTGCCAGCAGCCTAACCAGCGAGGGGACCCAGTACTTC. It is translated as CASSLTSEGTQYF.

The V gene is TRBV4-1, the J gene TRBJ2-2; weak D call: TRBD2 (7 bases). V gave up 3 bases and J gave up 7 bases, with 21 bases separating them. The CDR3 spans 17 residues. CDR1 MGHRA and CDR2 YSYEKL come from the germline V gene. The CDR3 spells CASSHPTRGGLSGELFF. CDR3 DNA: TGCGCCAGCAGCCACCCTACGAGGGGGGGGTTGAGCGGGGAGCTGTTTTTT.

The chain employs TRBV6-1 and TRBJ2-7; D remains ambiguous. Per germline, CDR1 MNHNS and CDR2 SASEGT. CDR3 size: 12 residues. Trimming removed 3 bases at V and 3 bases at J, with 6 bases between. This CDR3 is CASSDGGYEQYF. The CDR3 region has the DNA TGTGCCAGCAGTGATGGCGGCTACGAGCAGTACTTC.

The chain combines TRBV9 with TRBJ2-3, with D tentatively TRBD1 (5 bases). Trimming pared 3 bases from V and 4 bases from J, leaving 12 bases between. The CDR3 consists of 14 residues. Germline V gene lookup returns CDR1 SGDLS and CDR2 YYNGEE. The CDR3 loop is CASSETVGADTQYF. As DNA, the CDR3 is TGTGCCAGCAGCGAGACAGTTGGAGCAGATACGCAGTATTTT.

The genes are TRBV14 and TRBJ2-2, with 8 bases identical to TRBD2. V lost 5 bases and J lost 1; bases outside the gene matches: 3. Looked up from germline, CDR1 is SGHDN and CDR2 is FVKESK. CDR3 length: 15 amino acids. CDR3 bases: TGTGCCAGCAGCGCGCTAGCGGGGAACACCGGGGAGCTGTTTTTT. Encoded protein: CASSALAGNTGELFF.

The V call is TRBV11-3, the J call TRBJ2-7; tentative D call: TRBD1 (5 bases). Germline CDR1 is SGHNT and CDR2 is YENEEA. The V and J ends lost 1 base and 0 bases respectively, with 7 bases between them. The CDR3 length is 14 residues. The CDR3 protein is CASSLGQSSYEQYF. The CDR3 DNA follows: TGTGCCAGCAGCTTAGGACAGTCCTCCTACGAGCAGTACTTC.

A note on this clone: The junction shows a germline mismatch at one end, possibly a read error. The chain has TRBV27 and TRBJ2-7; maybe TRBD1 (5 bases). Germline V gene sequence: CDR1 MNHEY, CDR2 SMNVEV (reference sequence). The CDR3 runs 13 residues. The CDR3 sequence: CASSLHPAWGLEF. DNA for the CDR3: TGTGCCAGCAGTCTCCACCCCGCGTGGGGCCTCGAGTTC.

This sequence joins TRBV9 and TRBJ1-2; unclear D gene. The CDR3 loop spans 14 amino acids. Trimming left V 3 bases short and J 7 bases short, with 16 bases between. The germline V gene encodes CDR1 SGDLS and CDR2 YYNGEE. The CDR3 DNA reads TGTGCCAGCAGCGAAGGCAGGCCTGCCGGTGGCTACACCTTC. It translates to CASSEGRPAGGYTF.

This chain joins TRBV30 and TRBJ1-1; TRBD1 is a possible D gene (5 bases). The length of the CDR3 is 13 residues. Trimming took 3 bases from V and 1 from J, leaving 9 bases between them. The germline CDR1 and CDR2 sequences are GTSNPN and SVGIG (reference sequence). The CDR3 DNA is TGTGCCTGGAGAGACAGCAGGAACACTGAAGCTTTCTTT. Its protein product is CAWRDSRNTEAFF. Full variable domain (remainder filled in from reference TRBV30 and TRBJ1-1): SQTIHQWPATLVQPVGSPLSLECTVEGTSNPNLYWYRQAAGRGLQLLFYSVGIGQISSEVPQNLSASRPQDRQFILSSKKLLLSDSGFYLCAWRDSRNTEAFFGQGTRLTVV.

The J gene is TRBJ2-1, the V gene TRBV6-6; 11 bases are a match to TRBD2. CDR1 and CDR2 (germline): MNHNY, SVGAGI (reference sequence). The CDR3 is 18 amino acids. V trimming: 5 bases; J trimming: 0 bases; junction bases outside the gene matches: 9. The CDR3 region is CASSPSSGRISSYNEQFF. CDR3 nucleotide sequence: TGTGCCAGCAGTCCCTCTAGCGGGAGGATTAGCTCCTACAATGAGCAGTTCTTC.

The chain joins TRBV4-3 to TRBJ1-1; maybe TRBD1 (5 bases). The germline V and J ends were trimmed by 2 bases and 5 bases, with 24 bases remaining between them. Germline V gene data show CDR1 as LGHNA and CDR2 as YSLEER. This CDR3 region has 18 residues. CDR3 loop: CASSQSSGLRDRGTEAFF. DNA for the CDR3: TGCGCCAGCAGCCAATCCTCAGGGCTCCGGGATCGGGGGACTGAAGCTTTCTTT.

This chain connects TRBV5-4 to TRBJ2-7; possibly TRBD2 for D (6 bases). Germline V gene lookup returns CDR1 SGHNT and CDR2 YYREEE (reference sequence). The CDR3 length is 15 residues. V lost 4 bases and J 5 bases, leaving 19 bases between the germline ends. The CDR3 nucleotides are TGTGCCAGCAGCGGCGGTTTAACTGGAGGGGACGAGCAGTACTTC. Its protein is CASSGGLTGGDEQYF.

The chain links TRBV18 to TRBJ2-2; unclear D gene. V lost 6 bases and J 0 bases, leaving 14 bases between the germline ends. Germline-derived CDR1 and CDR2 are KGHSH and LQKENI. CDR3 length: 16 amino acids. DNA of the CDR3: TGTGCCAGCTCTCACGGTTTTTCTACGAACACCGGGGAGCTGTTTTTT. It encodes CASSHGFSTNTGELFF.

The chain employs TRBV6-4 and TRBJ2-2, with 7 bases that match TRBD2. Germline CDR1 and CDR2: MRHNA and SNTAGT. The V and J ends lost 4 bases and 1 base, in that order; junction bases with no gene match: 3. The CDR3 is 15 amino acids. The CDR3 spells CASSVERENTGELFF. CDR3 sequence (DNA): TGTGCCAGCAGTGTGGAGCGGGAGAACACCGGGGAGCTGTTTTTT.

The chain couples TRBV4-3 to TRBJ1-1, with D possibly TRBD1 on 6 matching bases. Germline CDR1 reads LGHNA; CDR2 reads YSLEER. The ends were cut back, 0 bases at V and 3 bases at J, with 17 bases in the middle. The CDR3 consists of 17 residues. In nucleotides, the CDR3 is TGCGCCAGCAGCCAAGATATATGGTCGGCAGGGGACACTGAAGCTTTCTTT. It codes for CASSQDIWSAGDTEAFF.

CDR3: CASSDSGGNYNEQFF. DNA of the CDR3: TGTGCCAGCAGTGATTCAGGGGGTAACTACAATGAGCAGTTCTTC. The V and J genes are TRBV6-1 and TRBJ2-1, with 7 bases lining up with TRBD1. This CDR3 has 15 amino acids. Germline values: CDR1 MNHNS, CDR2 SASEGT. Unmatched junction bases numbered 5, after V lost 3 bases and J lost 3 bases.

The CDR3 DNA sequence: TGTGCCAGCCGAGGATCCCAAGAGACCCAGTACTTC. Residues: CASRGSQETQYF. This chain links TRBV2 with TRBJ2-5, with no clear D. The CDR3 runs 12 residues. CDR1 is SNHLY, CDR2 FYNNEI, per germline. V was clipped by 8 bases and J by 1 base, with 8 bases between them.

This rearrangement joins TRBV29-1 to TRBJ2-7; 7 nucleotides agree with TRBD1. V trimming: 2 bases; J trimming: 2 bases; junction bases outside the gene matches: 9. In germline, CDR1 is SQVTM, CDR2 ANQGSEA. The CDR3 contains 15 residues. The CDR3 sequence is CSVEMTGTPTYEQYF. The CDR3 coding sequence is TGCAGCGTTGAAATGACAGGGACACCCACCTACGAGCAGTACTTC.

This rearrangement joins TRBV2 to TRBJ2-5; D not certain. The CDR3 is 12 amino acids. CDR1 and CDR2 from the germline V gene are SNHLY and FYNNEI. V lost 7 bases to trimming and J lost 3 bases, with 9 bases between them. The CDR3 loop reads CASIQAKETQYF. CDR3 coding DNA: TGTGCCAGCATTCAGGCAAAAGAGACCCAGTACTTC.

The chain combines TRBV19 with TRBJ1-1; 9 bases map to TRBD1. This CDR3 spans 16 amino acids. The V gene's germline CDR1 is LNHDA and CDR2 SQIVND (reference sequence). V trimming: 1 base; J trimming: 1 base; junction bases outside the gene matches: 4. The CDR3 region is CASSIVQTGGNTEAFF. The CDR3 DNA sequence: TGTGCCAGTAGTATAGTTCAGACAGGGGGGAACACTGAAGCTTTCTTT.

The chain is built from TRBV27 and TRBJ1-2, with a weak D call TRBD1 (6 bases). Trimming took 6 bases from V and 3 from J, leaving 11 bases between them. Germline CDR1 reads MNHEY; CDR2 reads SMNVEV (reference sequence). The CDR3 covers 13 residues. The CDR3 DNA reads as TGTGCCAGCAGACAAAACAGGGACTATGGCTACACCTTC. Translating it yields CASRQNRDYGYTF.

The V and J genes are TRBV3-1 (or the pseudogene TRBV3-2) and TRBJ2-6; D is uncertain. The germline V gene encodes CDR1 LGHDT and CDR2 YNNKEL (reference sequence). With 2 bases removed from V and 6 bases from J, the gap between germline ends came to 11 bases. CDR3 size: 15 residues. The CDR3 sequence: CASSQMRSLANVLTF. In nucleotides, the CDR3 is TGTGCCAGCAGCCAAATGCGTTCTTTGGCCAACGTCCTGACTTTC.

CDR3 coding DNA: TGTGCCAGCAGAGATCGACAGGGTACTGAAGCTTTCTTT. It codes for CASRDRQGTEAFF. The chain recombines TRBV12-3 or TRBV12-4 with TRBJ1-1; 7 bases fit TRBD1. The CDR3 contains 13 residues. The junction had 6 bases not matched to a gene; V was cut back by 6 bases and J by 5 bases.

V usage is TRBV5-1 and J usage is TRBJ2-1; no reliable D call. Germline V gives CDR1 SGHRS, CDR2 YFSETQ. The germline V and J ends were trimmed by 0 bases and 0 bases, with 7 bases remaining between them. The CDR3 totals 15 residues. In DNA form, the CDR3 reads TGCGCCAGCAGCTTGGTACCCGGCTCCTACAATGAGCAGTTCTTC. Amino acids: CASSLVPGSYNEQFF.

V and J are TRBV7-3 and TRBJ1-1; TRBD1 matches at 7 bases. CDR1 and CDR2 from the germline V gene are SGHTA and FQGTGA. V was pared by 5 bases and J by 1 base, with 1 base of the junction left unmatched. CDR3 size: 13 residues. The CDR3, as DNA: TGTGCCAGCAGCCGGACAGGGAACACTGAAGCTTTCTTT. It codes for CASSRTGNTEAFF.

This clone has just a few counts. This chain links TRBV30 with TRBJ1-2; TRBD1 aligns across 7 bases. CDR1 is GTSNPN and CDR2 is SVGIG in the germline V gene (reference sequence). The CDR3 is 13 residues long. Unmatched junction bases numbered 5, after V lost 0 bases and J lost 7 bases. The CDR3 sequence: CAWSVGRGAGYTF. The CDR3 nucleotides are TGTGCCTGGAGTGTAGGCAGGGGGGCTGGCTACACCTTC.